These T cell receptor beta chains were read from a single sample in a study of blood T cell repertoires in COVID-19. The table came from immunoSEQ multiplex PCR; TCRdb's copy has only in-frame clones and leaves some out. Of approximately 280,000 clones detected, about nine tenths appear once; the ten largest clones hold approximately 2%. Sequencing used PBMCs or T cells enriched from blood (not recorded which). These receptors were obtained from a woman aged 55 to 70 who had recovered from COVID-19. CDR3s include the opening cysteine and the closing phenylalanine or tryptophan. A D gene is named only where the DNA matches it firmly. Size tells how often a clone was seen (once, few, many) or the class of an expanded clone, and some rows leave it out.

abundance | j_gene | d_gene | v_gene | CDR3aa | CDR3nt
- | TRBJ1-1 | - | TRBV12-3/TRBV12-4 | CASSSNPGTEAFF | TGTGCCAGCAGTTCCAATCCGGGGACTGAAGCTTTCTTT
once | TRBJ2-1 | - | TRBV5-1 | CASSLGQTPAVQEFF | TGCGCCAGCAGCTTGGGCCAGACCCCAGCAGTACAGGAGTTCTTC
- | TRBJ2-1 | - | TRBV5-1 | CASSGQGYPYNEQFF | TGCGCCAGCAGCGGGCAGGGGTATCCCTACAATGAGCAGTTCTTC
- | TRBJ1-6 | - | TRBV27 | CASSLNQNSPLHF | TGTGCCAGCAGTTTAAACCAGAATTCACCCCTCCACTTT
- | TRBJ1-2 | - | TRBV28 | CASRTSGQINYGYTF | TGTGCCAGCAGGACCTCGGGACAAATAAACTATGGCTACACCTTC
- | TRBJ2-3 | - | TRBV29-1 | CSAEGGLGTDTQYF | TGCAGCGCTGAGGGGGGTTTGGGTACAGATACGCAGTATTTT
once | TRBJ2-1 | TRBD2 | TRBV11-2 | CASSSSGDEQFF | TGTGCCAGCAGTTCGAGCGGGGATGAGCAGTTCTTC
- | TRBJ1-2 | TRBD1 | TRBV7-9 | CASSFTGEGSYGYTF | TGTGCCAGCAGCTTTACAGGGGAAGGGAGCTATGGCTACACCTTC
- | TRBJ1-4 | - | TRBV9 | CASSLEGRGYEKLFF | TGTGCCAGCAGCCTCGAGGGAAGGGGGTATGAAAAACTGTTTTTT
- | TRBJ1-4 | - | TRBV19 | CASKVKSNEKLFF | TGTGCCAGTAAAGTGAAGAGTAATGAAAAACTGTTTTTT
- | TRBJ2-1 | TRBD2 | TRBV7-3 | CASSATGTNYNEQFF | TGTGCCAGCAGCGCCACCGGGACTAACTACAATGAGCAGTTCTTC
- | TRBJ2-1 | - | TRBV3-1/TRBV3-2 | CASSQGVTGRYEQFF | TGTGCCAGCAGCCAAGGAGTGACAGGGAGGTATGAGCAGTTCTTC
- | TRBJ2-5 | TRBD2 | TRBV18 | CASSETSGLETQYF | TGTGCCAGCTCGGAGACTAGCGGGCTAGAGACCCAGTACTTC